This T cell receptor (beta chain) is from a study of prognosis after radiotherapy for stage I lung cancer. Findings and caveats of the study: Nobody established whether the expanded TCR clones were specific to the tumor. Reports indicated that TRBV and TRBJ gene usage differed between patients with and without metastases, including differences in about nine V and a couple of J genes after SBRT.

Concerning this clonotype: The antigen is unknown. Its ends do not fully match the called genes, so a read error is possible.

Germline loops: CDR1 SGHAT, CDR2 FQDESV (reference sequence). This CDR3 contains 16 residues. Two rounds of multiplex PCR amplified TCR beta CDR3 from genomic DNA. Individual primers that were specific to each TRBV and TRBJ gene served in first-round PCR. TCRdb reprocessed the multiplex PCR reads with MiXCR, giving one entry per CDR3 protein. Of roughly 14,000 distinct CDR3 sequences listed, roughly a quarter are singletons. Researchers took 4.5 to 7 milliliters of peripheral blood at each of two time points. V gene TRBV11-1 combines with J gene TRBJ2-2; 7 positions match TRBD2. The sample consisted of PBMCs, taken before or after stereotactic body radiation therapy (not recorded which). This clonotype originated in a donor over 45 with non-small cell lung cancer. CDR3 residues: CASSYQAGSNTGELFF. CDR3 DNA sequence: TGTGCTAGCAGCTACCAAGCGGGGTCGAACACCGGGGAGCTGTTTTTT.